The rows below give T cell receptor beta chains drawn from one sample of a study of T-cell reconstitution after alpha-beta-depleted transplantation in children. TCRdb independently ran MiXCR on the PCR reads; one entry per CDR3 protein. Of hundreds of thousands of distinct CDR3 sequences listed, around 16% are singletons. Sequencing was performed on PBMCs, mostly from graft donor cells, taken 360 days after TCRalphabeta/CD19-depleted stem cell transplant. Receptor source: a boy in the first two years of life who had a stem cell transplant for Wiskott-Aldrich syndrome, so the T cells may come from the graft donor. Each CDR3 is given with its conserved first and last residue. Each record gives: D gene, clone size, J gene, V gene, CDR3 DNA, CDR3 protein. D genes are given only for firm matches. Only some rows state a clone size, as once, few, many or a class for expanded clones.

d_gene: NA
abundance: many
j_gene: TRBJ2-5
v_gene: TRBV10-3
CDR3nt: TGTGCCATCAGCGAGTACGACAGACAAGAGACCCAGTACTTC
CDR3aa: CAISEYDRQETQYF

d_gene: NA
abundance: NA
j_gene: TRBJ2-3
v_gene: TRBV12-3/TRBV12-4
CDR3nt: TGTGCCAGTCACAAATCGGCGCAGTATTTT
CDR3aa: CASHKSAQYF

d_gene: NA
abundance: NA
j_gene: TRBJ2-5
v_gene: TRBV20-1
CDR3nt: TGCAGTGCCACCCCTGGGGGGGGCGGAGAGACCCAGTACTTC
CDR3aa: CSATPGGGGETQYF

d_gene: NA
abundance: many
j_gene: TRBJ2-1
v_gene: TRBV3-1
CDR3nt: TGTGCCAGCAGCCCCCCTGCCTTATATGAGGAGGCTTACAATGAGCAGTTCTTC
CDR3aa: CASSPPALYEEAYNEQFF

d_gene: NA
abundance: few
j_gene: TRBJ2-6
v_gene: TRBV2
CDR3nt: TGTGCCAGCAGTAGAACTTCAGGAATCTGGGGTGCTGGGGCCAACGTCCTGACTTTC
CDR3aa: CASSRTSGIWGAGANVLTF

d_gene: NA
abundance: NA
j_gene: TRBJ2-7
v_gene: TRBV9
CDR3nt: TGTGCCAGCAGCGTCGCCGCCGACAGGTTCAGCTCCTACGAGCAGTACTTC
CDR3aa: CASSVAADRFSSYEQYF

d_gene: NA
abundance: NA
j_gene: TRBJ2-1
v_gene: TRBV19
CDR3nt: TGTGCCAGTAGTATCCTAGAAGATGAGCAGTTCTTC
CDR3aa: CASSILEDEQFF

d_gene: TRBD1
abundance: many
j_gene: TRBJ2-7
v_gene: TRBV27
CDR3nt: TGTGCCAGCAGTAGGTCGACAGGGGTCGTCGGGGAGCAGTACTTC
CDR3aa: CASSRSTGVVGEQYF

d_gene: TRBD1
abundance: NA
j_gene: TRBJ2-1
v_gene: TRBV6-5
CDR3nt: TGTGCCAGCAGTTCCAGGCGGACGGGACAGCATTCCAATGAGCAGTTCTTC
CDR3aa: CASSSRRTGQHSNEQFF

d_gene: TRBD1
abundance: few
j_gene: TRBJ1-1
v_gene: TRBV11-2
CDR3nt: TGTGCCAGCAGACCCGGGACAGCGAACACTGAAGCTTTCTTT
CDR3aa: CASRPGTANTEAFF

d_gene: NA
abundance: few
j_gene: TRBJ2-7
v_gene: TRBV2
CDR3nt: TGTGCCAGCGGAACTAGAAGAGGGGTCTCCTACGAGCAGTACTTC
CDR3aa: CASGTRRGVSYEQYF

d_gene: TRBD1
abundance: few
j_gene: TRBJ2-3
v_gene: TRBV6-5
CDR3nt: TGTGCCAGCAGTTACACGGGGACAGGCACGCAGTATTTT
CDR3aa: CASSYTGTGTQYF

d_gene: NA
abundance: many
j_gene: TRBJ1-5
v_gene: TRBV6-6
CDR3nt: TGTGCCAGCAGCAGGCGGGACCAGCCCCAGCATTTT
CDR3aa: CASSRRDQPQHF

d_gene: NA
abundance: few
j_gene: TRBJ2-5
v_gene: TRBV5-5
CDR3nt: TGTGCCAGCAGCTTGGAGGCAGGGGAAGAGACCCAGTACTTC
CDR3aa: CASSLEAGEETQYF

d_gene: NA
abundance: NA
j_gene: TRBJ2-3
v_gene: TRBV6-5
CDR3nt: TGTGCCAGCACTTTCCCCGCGGCAGATACGCAGTATTTT
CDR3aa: CASTFPAADTQYF

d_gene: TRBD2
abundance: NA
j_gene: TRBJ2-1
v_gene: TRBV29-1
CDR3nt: TGCACCTTTGGGCGAGAAATAGCGGGGGGGCCGGATGAGCAGTTCTTC
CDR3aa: CTFGREIAGGPDEQFF

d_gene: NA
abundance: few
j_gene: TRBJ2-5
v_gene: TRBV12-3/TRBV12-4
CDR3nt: TGTGCCAGCAGTTCCCGACAGACAAAAGAGACCCAGTACTTC
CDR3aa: CASSSRQTKETQYF

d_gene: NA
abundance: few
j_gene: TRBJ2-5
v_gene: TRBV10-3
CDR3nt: TGTGCCACCCGAACCGGCTTTCAAGAGACCCAGTACTTC
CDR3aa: CATRTGFQETQYF

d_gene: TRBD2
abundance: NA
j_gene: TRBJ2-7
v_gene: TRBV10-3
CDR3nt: TGTGCCATCAGTGAGTCTACTAGCGGGCCTTACGAGAAGTACTTC
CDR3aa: CAISESTSGPYEKYF